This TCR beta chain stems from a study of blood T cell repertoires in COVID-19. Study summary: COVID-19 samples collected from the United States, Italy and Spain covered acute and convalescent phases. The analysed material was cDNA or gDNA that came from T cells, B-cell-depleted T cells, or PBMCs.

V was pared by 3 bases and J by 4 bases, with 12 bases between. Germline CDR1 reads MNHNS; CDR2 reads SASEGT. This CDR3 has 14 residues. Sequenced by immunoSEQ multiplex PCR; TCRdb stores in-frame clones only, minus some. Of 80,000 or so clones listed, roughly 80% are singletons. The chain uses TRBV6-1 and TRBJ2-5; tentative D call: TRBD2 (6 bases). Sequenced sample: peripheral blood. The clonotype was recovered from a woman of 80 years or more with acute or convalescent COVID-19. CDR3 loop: CASSDNGGSETQYF. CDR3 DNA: TGTGCCAGCAGTGACAACGGGGGTTCAGAGACCCAGTACTTC.